Detailed here is one TCR beta chain. The CDR3 sequence is 14 residues long. The germline V gene has CDR1 SGHTA and CDR2 FQGNSA. After re-calling the 5' RACE reads, TCRdb lists one entry per CDR3 protein, DNA absent. Its clone listing holds 300,000 or so distinct CDR3 sequences. These data are taken from a study of T cells expressing NK-cell markers. This TCR derives from a woman aged 18-70 years in good health. The sequenced sample was blood T cells: a sorted CD56 or NKG2C T cell subset, CD4+ or CD8+ T cells, or bulk PBMC T cells (not recorded which). The rearrangement links TRBV7-2 to TRBJ2-2. CDR3 loop: CASSEPRHTGELFF.